These 28 T cell receptor beta chains were all obtained from the same sample, sequenced in a study of post-analysis software for immune sequencing data. These receptors have no known antigen. Study observations and caveats: With TRBV5-6, TRBV5-1 and TRBV20-1 included, about five TRBV segments were more frequent in patients than in controls.

The TCR beta cDNA libraries carried unique molecular identifiers. In TCRdb, the PCR reads were re-called with MiXCR into one record per CDR3 protein. The sample lists roughly 620,000 distinct CDR3 sequences; 44% were seen once. What was sequenced was blood. These receptor sequences come from a girl aged 10 to 17 with multiple sclerosis.

This clonotype has only a few counts. The chain is built from TRBV5-1 and TRBJ2-7; maybe TRBD1 (5 bases). The germline V gene has CDR1 SGHRS and CDR2 YFSETQ. The germline V and J ends were trimmed by 0 bases and 0 bases, with 10 bases remaining between them. The CDR3 sequence is 15 residues long. The CDR3, as DNA: TGCGCCAGCAGCTTGGGGAACAGGAGCTCCTACGAGCAGTACTTC. Protein: CASSLGNRSSYEQYF.

The chain carries TRBV20-1 and TRBJ1-5; D gene unclear. CDR3 size: 12 residues. V gave up 3 bases and J gave up 6 bases, with 9 bases separating them. Per the germline V gene, CDR1 is DFQATT and CDR2 is SNEGSKA (reference sequence). CDR3 sequence: CSARVNTQPQHF. For the CDR3, the DNA is TGCAGTGCTAGGGTAAACACTCAGCCCCAGCATTTT.

This chain uses TRBV11-2 with TRBJ2-5; D is unresolved. The CDR3 has 13 amino acids. Trimming left V 7 bases short and J 3 bases short, with 12 bases between. The V gene's germline CDR1 is SGHAT and CDR2 FQNNGV. CDR3 region: CASTRGLEETQYF. The DNA for the CDR3 is TGTGCCAGCACCCGAGGCCTTGAAGAGACCCAGTACTTC.

Only a few counts were recorded for this clonotype. The chain employs TRBV7-9 and TRBJ2-7; 9 bases match TRBD2. Germline CDR1 is SEHNR and CDR2 is FQNEAQ (reference sequence). CDR3 size: 15 residues. The J segment lost 3 bases and the V segment lost 3 bases, leaving 6 bases of the junction unmatched. The CDR3 loop is CASSFFAGGVYEQYF. CDR3 DNA sequence: TGTGCCAGCAGCTTTTTTGCGGGAGGGGTCTACGAGCAGTACTTC.

The chain has TRBV20-1 and TRBJ2-3, with a weak D call TRBD1 (5 bases). V lost 3 bases, J lost 2 bases, and 15 bases lay in between. The germline V gene has CDR1 DFQATT and CDR2 SNEGSKA (reference sequence). The CDR3 has 15 residues. CDR3 bases: TGCAGTGCTAGTCAGGACATACCGTTCACAGATACGCAGTATTTT. This translates into CSASQDIPFTDTQYF.

This clonotype has more than one count but fewer than ten. This chain joins TRBV20-1 and TRBJ2-5; 11 nucleotides line up with TRBD2. J lost 5 bases, V lost 0 bases, and 8 bases had no gene match. Germline V gene data show CDR1 as DFQATT and CDR2 as SNEGSKA (reference sequence). The CDR3 runs to 16 residues. CDR3 DNA: TGCAGTGCTAGAGATCGTAAGACTAGCGGGGTGGAGACCCAGTACTTC. Its translation: CSARDRKTSGVETQYF.

This clonotype showed up many times. The chain uses TRBV29-1 and TRBJ2-7, with D maybe TRBD2 (5 bases). Germline V gene lookup returns CDR1 SQVTM and CDR2 ANQGSEA. This CDR3 comprises 12 residues. Trimming shortened V by 6 bases and J by 3 bases, and 12 bases separated the two germline ends. In nucleotides, the CDR3 is TGCAGCGTCGAAATGAGGGACTACGAGCAGTACTTC. Its protein product is CSVEMRDYEQYF.

This clonotype was found a few times. The chain employs TRBV5-4 and TRBJ1-5; TRBD1 is a possible D gene (6 bases). V was cut by 0 bases and J by 7 bases, with 8 bases left in between. CDR3 length equals 13 residues. Germline V lookup: CDR1 SGHNT, CDR2 YYREEE (reference sequence). Here the CDR3 reads CASSLEGEQPQHF. Here the CDR3 DNA reads TGTGCCAGCAGCTTGGAGGGGGAACAGCCCCAGCATTTT.

The gene calls are TRBV10-3 and TRBJ2-7, with D perhaps assigned TRBD1 or TRBD2 (5 bases each). V shed 8 bases and J shed 7 bases, with 21 bases lying between them. In germline, CDR1 is ENHRY, CDR2 SYGVKD. The CDR3 length is 14 residues. CDR3 region: CAISGPERVREQYF. DNA for the CDR3: TGTGCCATCTCGGGGCCTGAGAGGGTGAGGGAGCAGTACTTC.

CDR3 sequence reads: CATSSRDGYEQYF. The CDR3 DNA is TGTGCCACCAGCAGCCGAGACGGCTACGAGCAGTACTTC. The genes are TRBV15 and TRBJ2-7; unclear D gene. The CDR3 consists of 13 residues. The V gene lost 3 bases and the J gene lost 3 bases, with 9 bases spanning the gap. From germline, CDR1 is LNHNV and CDR2 YYDKDF (reference sequence).

The V call is TRBV25-1, the J call TRBJ1-2, with 7 bases identical to TRBD1. CDR3 length equals 14 residues. The germline gives CDR1 MGHDK, CDR2 SYGVNS. The V gene end was trimmed by 1 base and the J gene end by 6 bases; junction bases not matched to a gene: 5. CDR3 in DNA: TGTGCCAGCAGTGAATCGGGGCAGGGGGATGGCTACACCTTC. Translation gives CASSESGQGDGYTF.

In regard to this clonotype: One end of the junction is discordant with germline, which a read error may explain. The genes are TRBV12-3 or TRBV12-4 and TRBJ2-3; D remains ambiguous. This CDR3 contains 15 residues. The DNA of the CDR3 is TGTGCCAGCAGTAAACTATTACTGAGAGCAGATGCGCAGTATTTT. Its protein is CASSKLLLRADAQYF.

This clonotype turned up a few times. The chain recombines TRBV20-1 with TRBJ2-3; no reliable D call. This CDR3 has 13 residues. Per germline, CDR1 DFQATT and CDR2 SNEGSKA (reference sequence). V was trimmed by 1 base and J by 2 bases, leaving 7 bases between them. The CDR3 sequence is CSARGRSTDTQYF. In DNA, the CDR3 is TGCAGTGCTAGAGGACGGTCCACAGATACGCAGTATTTT.

The chain joins TRBV12-3 or TRBV12-4 to TRBJ1-2, with a possible D match to TRBD1 (5 bases). The length of the CDR3 is 15 residues. V was pared by 4 bases and J by 5 bases, with 17 bases between. The CDR3 DNA reads TGTGCCAGCAGTTCCCCCTCCGGGGCTCTTTATGGCTACACCTTC. It translates to CASSSPSGALYGYTF.

In this sample, this clonotype turned up once. The V call is TRBV11-3, the J call TRBJ1-2, with D perhaps TRBD1 (6 bases). The CDR3 contains 13 residues. Germline CDR1 SGHNT, CDR2 YENEEA. V was pared by 3 bases and J by 4 bases, with 9 bases between. CDR3 region: CASSFRGPYGYTF. CDR3 coding DNA: TGTGCCAGCAGCTTCAGGGGACCCTATGGCTACACCTTC.

The genes are TRBV20-1 and TRBJ2-1; D is perhaps TRBD1 (6 bases). The CDR3 spans 11 residues. Trimming stripped 5 bases from V and 7 bases from J, with 9 bases between. CDR1 is DFQATT, CDR2 SNEGSKA, per germline (reference sequence). The CDR3 nucleotides read TGCAGTGCTCGGACAGCAAATGAGCAGTTCTTC. As protein: CSARTANEQFF.

This clonotype occurred a few times. The CDR3 is CATSDPPSGRDEQFF. The CDR3 DNA sequence: TGTGCCACCAGTGATCCCCCTAGCGGAAGAGATGAGCAGTTCTTC. The chain recombines TRBV24-1 with TRBJ2-1; the match to TRBD2 covers 7 bases. The CDR3 extends over 15 amino acids. The germline V gene has CDR1 KGHDR and CDR2 SFDVKD. With V trimmed by 3 bases and J by 8 bases, 9 bases remained unmatched.

The rearrangement uses TRBV12-3 or TRBV12-4 and TRBJ1-2; maybe TRBD1 (5 bases). This CDR3 comprises 13 residues. Trimming cost V 4 bases and J 8 bases, with 14 bases left between them. The CDR3 region has the DNA TGTGCCAGCAGTTACACCGGGACGGGCGGCTACACCTTC. It encodes CASSYTGTGGYTF.

V and J are TRBV10-3 and TRBJ1-1, with D unclear. Germline assignment: CDR1 ENHRY and CDR2 SYGVKD. The CDR3 has 13 residues. Trimming left V 2 bases short and J 3 bases short, with 7 bases between. CDR3 bases: TGTGCCATCAGTGAGGAGGGAGACACTGAAGCTTTCTTT. This gives the protein CAISEEGDTEAFF.

Only a few counts were recorded for this clonotype. This chain uses TRBV29-1 with TRBJ2-1; TRBD2 agrees at 13 bases. This CDR3 region has 14 residues. From germline, CDR1 is SQVTM and CDR2 ANQGSEA. Trimming removed 6 bases from V and 9 bases from J; junction bases left unmatched: 8. The CDR3 nucleotides read TGCAGCGTGAGCACAAGACTAGCGGGAGGTGAGCAGTTCTTC. It is translated as CSVSTRLAGGEQFF.

This chain uses TRBV29-1 with TRBJ2-5; D is ambiguous. The J call is in doubt because the DNA end fits TRBJ2-7 better. Looked up from germline, CDR1 is SQVTM and CDR2 is ANQGSEA. CDR3 length equals 12 residues. CDR3 region: CSVGARFYEQYF. The CDR3, as DNA: TGCAGCGTTGGGGCCAGGTTCTACGAGCAGTACTTC.

This clonotype was found a few times. The V call is TRBV4-1, the J call TRBJ2-1, with 16 bases aligning to TRBD2. The CDR3 consists of 16 residues. V lost 0 bases to trimming and J lost 7 bases; unmatched junction nucleotides: 0. In germline, CDR1 is MGHRA, CDR2 YSYEKL. In DNA, the CDR3 is TGCGCCAGCAGCCAAGAGGGACTAGCGGGAGGGAATGAGCAGTTCTTC. It yields the protein CASSQEGLAGGNEQFF.

The rearrangement joins TRBV2 to TRBJ2-3; maybe TRBD2 (6 bases). This CDR3 comprises 13 residues. V lost 7 bases, J lost 5 bases, and 13 bases lay in between. Germline lookup yields CDR1 SNHLY and CDR2 FYNNEI. The chain's CDR3 is CASTQGGVDTQYF. CDR3 in DNA: TGTGCCAGCACCCAGGGAGGTGTAGATACGCAGTATTTT.

The rearrangement links TRBV3-1 to TRBJ2-3, with D unresolved. There are 16 residues in the CDR3. Germline V gene data show CDR1 as LGHDT and CDR2 as YNNKEL (reference sequence). Trimming took 5 bases from V and 2 from J, leaving 17 bases between them. The CDR3: CASSKQDSPLTDTQYF. CDR3 nucleotides: TGTGCCAGCAGCAAACAAGATTCGCCCCTCACAGATACGCAGTATTTT.

The sample holds a few counts of this clonotype. The rearrangement uses TRBV6-2 or TRBV6-3 and TRBJ2-3; D is undetermined. The V end was cut by 1 base, the J end by 2 bases, with 7 bases between. The length of the CDR3 is 14 residues. Looked up from germline, CDR1 is MNHEY and CDR2 is SVGEGT. The DNA of the CDR3 is TGTGCCAGCAGTTACTTAGGCTTCACAGATACGCAGTATTTT. Its translation: CASSYLGFTDTQYF.

The CDR3 bases are TGTGCCAGCAGTTTATTCTATAAAGTAGACAGGGGGCGTCACTATGGCTACACCTTC. Translated, it gives CASSLFYKVDRGRHYGYTF. The rearrangement joins TRBV27 to TRBJ1-2; 10 nucleotides align to TRBD1. CDR3 size: 19 residues. Looked up from germline, CDR1 is MNHEY and CDR2 is SMNVEV (reference sequence). Losses at the gene ends were 1 base for V and 3 bases for J; bases not matched to a gene: 14.

In this sample, this clonotype turned up a few times. This chain connects TRBV5-1 to TRBJ2-1, with D uncertain. Germline V gene data show CDR1 as SGHRS and CDR2 as YFSETQ. CDR3 length: 13 residues. Trimming removed 4 bases from V and 2 bases from J, with 7 bases in between. For the CDR3, the DNA is TGCGCCAGCAGCGTTGGGACCTACAATGAGCAGTTCTTC. Encoded protein: CASSVGTYNEQFF. Together with reference TRBV5-1 and TRBJ2-1, the CDR3 gives the full variable domain: KAGVTQTPRYLIKTRGQQVTLSCSPISGHRSVSWYQQTPGQGLQFLFEYFSETQRNKGNFPGRFSGRQFSNSRSEMNVSTLELGDSALYLCASSVGTYNEQFFGPGTRLTVL.

The chain's CDR3 is CATSEVGQGHNEQFF. The CDR3 region has the DNA TGTGCCACCAGTGAAGTCGGACAGGGCCACAATGAGCAGTTCTTC. V is TRBV24-1 and J is TRBJ2-1, with 8 positions matching TRBD1. The CDR3 spans 15 residues. From germline, CDR1 is KGHDR and CDR2 SFDVKD. V was clipped by 4 bases and J by 5 bases; unmatched bases: 6.